This T cell receptor beta chain appears in the sequencing data of a study of Ad26.COV2.S vaccination and SARS-CoV-2 variants. Study as a whole: The authors gave Ad26.COV2.S intramuscularly, either once or twice 56 days apart.

The V and J ends lost 6 bases and 1 base, in that order; junction bases with no gene match: 4. Per germline, CDR1 SGDLS and CDR2 YYNGEE. CDR3 length equals 14 residues. Treatment meaning: 15 to 20 received Ad26.COV2.S at low or high dose, single or two shots; 5 received placebo; per-sample allocation not given. Vaccine and placebo recipients were sampled on day 63 after the first injection. Remarks on this clone: Its antigen is not known.

Study-level points and caveats: The study found higher spike-specific TCR breadth in vaccine than placebo recipients. Responses of spike-specific T cells (both CD8+ and CD4+) reportedly showed substantial breadth after vaccination. Breadth of non-spike TCRs did not differ between vaccinees and placebo recipients.

Produced via immunoSEQ multiplex PCR; TCRdb's table is partial and in-frame only. This table has 300,000 to 350,000 clones, 85% to 90% appearing once. The receptor's source is a person aged 18-65 years who received the Ad26.COV2.S COVID-19 vaccine or a placebo. V usage is TRBV9 and J usage is TRBJ2-1, with 7 bases lining up with TRBD1. Sequenced material: peripheral blood, taken in a trial of Ad26.COV2.S vaccine versus placebo. The CDR3 nucleotides are TGTGCCAGCACCGCAGGGGGTTCCTACAATGAGCAGTTCTTC. This encodes CASTAGGSYNEQFF.